This T cell receptor beta chain was sequenced for a study of T cell repertoires in ileal Crohn's disease. Study-level information: The M6 sample came from neoterminal ileum during colonoscopy after surgery.

Clones were sequenced by immunoSEQ multiplex PCR, and TCRdb holds only the in-frame ones, with some missing. The sample lists some 60,000 clones, 85% to 90% occurring once. Noted time point: neoterminal ileum biopsy at postoperative endoscopy, about 6 months after surgery. This clone has a single count. Its antigen is still unknown. The V gene end was trimmed by 5 bases and the J gene end by 1 base; junction bases not matched to a gene: 10. Germline CDR1 is SGHTA and CDR2 is FQGNSA. CDR3 length: 18 residues. Broader study findings: Postoperative endoscopy occurred within one year, median around 7.5 months. Mucosal expansions were suggested to be mainly CD8 T cells. All patients with clonality above 26.8% had endoscopic recurrence.

The clonotype was recovered from an adult with Crohn's disease. Sample: ileal tissue. The chain recombines TRBV7-2 with TRBJ2-3, with 12 bases identical to TRBD2. The CDR3 bases are TGTGCCAGCAGCCCTCGTCCTAGCGGGAGGGCCCGCACAGATACGCAGTATTTT. This sequence encodes CASSPRPSGRARTDTQYF.